This T cell receptor (beta chain) was recorded in a study of CD8 T cells in ankylosing spondylitis. Overall study findings and caveats: Among TCR beta sequences, a motif of 7 to 9 highly homologous variants appeared characteristic of ankylosing spondylitis blood. Matched ankylosing spondylitis synovial fluid reportedly showed significant enrichment of disease-linked clones.

This clonotype was found many times. Its antigen is unidentified. TCRdb re-analysed the 5' RACE reads in MiXCR, keeping a single row per CDR3 protein. The sample lists some 130,000 distinct CDR3 sequences, just under 7.5% occurring once. Germline lookup yields CDR1 GTSNPN and CDR2 SVGIG (reference sequence). Trimming cost V 2 bases and J 4 bases, with 15 bases left between them. The CDR3 covers 15 residues. The receptor was derived from a female donor with ankylosing spondylitis or in good health (not recorded which). Input material: blood, either unsorted or a sorted T cell fraction (not recorded which). The chain combines TRBV30 with TRBJ1-5; D is ambiguous. The CDR3 nucleotides read TGTGCCTGGAGTCCTGGGCTTCGGGCTAATCAGCCCCAGCATTTT. Residues: CAWSPGLRANQPQHF. Drawing the rest from reference TRBV30 and TRBJ1-5, the complete variable domain is SQTIHQWPATLVQPVGSPLSLECTVEGTSNPNLYWYRQAAGRGLQLLFYSVGIGQISSEVPQNLSASRPQDRQFILSSKKLLLSDSGFYLCAWSPGLRANQPQHFGDGTRLSIL.